The 2 T cell receptor beta chains below all came from one sample that was sequenced in a study of response to subunit inactivated influenza vaccine. TCRdb used MiXCR to reprocess the RT-PCR reads, holding one entry per CDR3 protein. The table lists around 710,000 distinct CDR3 sequences, approximately 13% of them singletons. Here the sequenced sample was PBMCs from blood, taken approximately 15 days before vaccination. The source is a man aged 50-59 years who received an inactivated influenza vaccine.

Only a few counts were recorded for this clonotype. The rearrangement uses TRBV20-1 and TRBJ2-3; D remains unclear. The V gene's germline CDR1 is DFQATT and CDR2 SNEGSKA (reference sequence). The germline V and J ends were trimmed by 3 bases and 4 bases, with 17 bases remaining between them. The CDR3 runs 15 residues. CDR3 nucleotide sequence: TGCAGTGCTAGTGCCGCGTCTTCTGGGGCAGATACGCAGTATTTT. Residues: CSASAASSGADTQYF.

This clonotype was found many times. The chain has TRBV12-3 or TRBV12-4 and TRBJ1-5; a weak D match, TRBD1 (5 bases). This CDR3 contains 14 residues. V shed 6 bases and J shed 0 bases, with 9 bases lying between them. CDR3 sequence (DNA): TGTGCCAGCAGCCGCGACAGTAGCAATCAGCCCCAGCATTTT. Residues: CASSRDSSNQPQHF.